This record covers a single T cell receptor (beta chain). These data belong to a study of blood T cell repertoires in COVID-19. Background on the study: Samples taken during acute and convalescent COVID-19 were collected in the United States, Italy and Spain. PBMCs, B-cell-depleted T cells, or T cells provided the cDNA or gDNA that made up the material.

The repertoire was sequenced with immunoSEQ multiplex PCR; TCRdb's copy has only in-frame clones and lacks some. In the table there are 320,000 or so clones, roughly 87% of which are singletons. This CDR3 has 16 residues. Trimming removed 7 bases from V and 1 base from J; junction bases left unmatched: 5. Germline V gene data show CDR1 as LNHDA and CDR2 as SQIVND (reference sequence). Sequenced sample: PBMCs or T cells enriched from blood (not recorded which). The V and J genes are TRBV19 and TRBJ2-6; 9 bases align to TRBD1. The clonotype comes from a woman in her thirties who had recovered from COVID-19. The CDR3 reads CASTVDRGSGANVLTF. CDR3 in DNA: TGTGCCAGTACGGTCGACAGGGGGTCTGGGGCCAACGTCCTGACTTTC. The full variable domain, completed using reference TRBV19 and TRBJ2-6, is DGGITQSPKYLFRKEGQNVTLSCEQNLNHDAMYWYRQDPGQGLRLIYYSQIVNDFQKGDIAEGYSVSREKKESFPLTVTSAQKNPTAFYLCASTVDRGSGANVLTFGAGSRLTVL.